This T cell receptor (beta chain) stems from a study of cytomegalovirus exposure and HLA in healthy donors. Turning to this clone: Its target is unknown.

13 Jbeta primers and 60 Vbeta primers were used for the PCR. Clones were sequenced by immunoSEQ multiplex PCR, and TCRdb holds only the in-frame ones, with some missing. The sample consists of around 170,000 clones, roughly 80% of them appearing once. Germline CDR1 SGHRS, CDR2 YFSETQ. The CDR3 consists of 14 residues. Trimming left V 0 bases short and J 4 bases short, with 9 bases between. Study-wide results and caveats: It was reportedly the case that the classifier diagnosed cytomegalovirus status with high specificity and sensitivity.

Donors sampled were nominally healthy, though unrecorded immune exposures were likely. The TCR comes from a man aged 50-59 years in good health and CMV-seronegative. This chain joins TRBV5-1 and TRBJ2-3; weak D call: TRBD2 (5 bases). Sequencing input: PBMCs. Written as DNA, the CDR3 is TGCGCCAGCAGCTTGGGGGTTAGCGCAGATACGCAGTATTTT. Translating it yields CASSLGVSADTQYF.